What follows are 25 T cell receptor beta chains derived from one specimen sequenced in a study of blood T cells in healthy people across ages. PCR was performed a second time for about 6 to 12 cycles using a sample-barcoded 5' primer and a J-beta primer mix. TCRdb re-analysed the 5' RACE reads in MiXCR, keeping a single row per CDR3 protein. Here the sample spans approximately 400,000 distinct CDR3 sequences, roughly half being singletons. The sample comprised blood. These receptors were taken from a man between 60 and 70 years old in good health.

This chain joins TRBV10-2 and TRBJ2-3; 12 positions match TRBD2. V shed 10 bases, J shed 6 bases, and the junction held 8 bases outside the gene matches. Germline V gene lookup returns CDR1 WSHSY and CDR2 SAAADI. The CDR3 loop spans 14 amino acids. The CDR3 here is CATAGLAGMDTQYF. DNA of the CDR3: TGCGCCACCGCCGGACTAGCGGGGATGGATACGCAGTATTTT.

V and J are TRBV29-1 and TRBJ1-1; TRBD1 might be the D (5 bases). This CDR3 is built from 12 residues. V dropped 6 bases and J dropped 1 base, with 9 bases sitting between them. The germline V gene has CDR1 SQVTM and CDR2 ANQGSEA. Here the CDR3 DNA reads TGCAGCGTATCCCAGGGGAACACTGAAGCTTTCTTT. Translated, it gives CSVSQGNTEAFF. Complete variable domain (other parts from reference TRBV29-1 and TRBJ1-1): SAVISQKPSRDICQRGTSLTIQCQVDSQVTMMFWYRQQPGQSLTLIATANQGSEATYESGFVIDKFPISRPNLTFSTLTVSNMSPEDSSIYLCSVSQGNTEAFFGQGTRLTVV.

This clonotype showed up just a few times. The rearrangement uses TRBV5-1 and TRBJ2-3, with D uncertain. This CDR3 region has 14 residues. The germline V gene encodes CDR1 SGHRS and CDR2 YFSETQ. Trimming shortened V by 2 bases and J by 0 bases, and 7 bases separated the two germline ends. CDR3: CASSFGPSTDTQYF. CDR3 bases: TGCGCCAGCAGCTTTGGACCCAGCACAGATACGCAGTATTTT.

This chain joins TRBV29-1 and TRBJ1-4; 7 bases match TRBD1. Germline V gene data show CDR1 as SQVTM and CDR2 as ANQGSEA. The CDR3 has 17 amino acids. J gave up 1 base and V 7 bases, and 15 bases lay outside the gene matches. The CDR3 DNA sequence: TGCAGCGCTCGAGGGTATAGGGGGCCGGGAACTAATGAAAAACTGTTTTTT. It specifies CSARGYRGPGTNEKLFF.

This clonotype was detected only a few times. V gene TRBV2 combines with J gene TRBJ2-7, with D tentatively TRBD1 (6 bases). Trimming cost V 7 bases and J 9 bases, with 16 bases left between them. The CDR3 spans 12 residues. Per the germline V gene, CDR1 is SNHLY and CDR2 is FYNNEI. The CDR3 coding sequence is TGTGCCAGCACGGTACAGGGCGAAGGGCAGTACTTC. It encodes CASTVQGEGQYF.

Concerning this clonotype: A much larger clone is a single base away; this may be a read error. The rearrangement links TRBV20-1 to TRBJ2-5; D perhaps matches TRBD1 (6 bases). TRBJ2-7 explains the end of the DNA better; the J call may be wrong. Germline CDR1 DFQATT, CDR2 SNEGSKA (reference sequence). The CDR3 contains 16 residues. This CDR3 reads CSARDFRQANTYEQYF. The CDR3 nucleotides read TGCAGTGCTAGAGACTTTCGACAGGCTAATACCTACGAGCAGTACTTC.

V and J are TRBV15 and TRBJ2-7; 11 positions match TRBD2. The length of the CDR3 is 16 residues. From germline, CDR1 is LNHNV and CDR2 YYDKDF (reference sequence). V shed 1 base, J shed 3 bases, and the junction held 5 bases outside the gene matches. The CDR3, as DNA: TGTGCCACCAGCAGAGTACCGGGACTAGCGGTCTACGAGCAGTACTTC. Its protein is CATSRVPGLAVYEQYF.

The V gene is TRBV7-6, the J gene TRBJ1-5; D is possibly TRBD1 (6 bases). V lost 5 bases and J 6 bases, leaving 17 bases between the germline ends. The CDR3 is 15 residues long. Germline V lookup: CDR1 SGHVS, CDR2 FNYEAQ. CDR3 region: CASSPQGGKAQPQHF. CDR3 sequence (DNA): TGTGCCAGCAGCCCACAGGGAGGGAAGGCTCAGCCCCAGCATTTT.

CDR3 sequence: CASRQSKVNSPLHF. In DNA form, the CDR3 reads TGTGCCAGCCGACAATCTAAAGTTAATTCACCCCTCCACTTT. V is TRBV28 and J is TRBJ1-6; D uncertain. Per the germline V gene, CDR1 is MDHEN and CDR2 is SYDVKM. The length of the CDR3 is 14 residues. Trimming took off 8 bases at V and 6 bases at J, with 14 bases between the two ends.

This chain connects TRBV7-3 to TRBJ2-5, with D possibly matching TRBD2 (6 bases). This CDR3 region has 16 residues. Germline-derived CDR1 and CDR2 are SGHTA and FQGTGA. V dropped 5 bases and J dropped 11 bases, with 27 bases sitting between them. The CDR3 bases are TGTGCCAGCAGCCCCCAAGGAGGGACCCCTTCCTATGAGCAGTACTTC. Amino acids: CASSPQGGTPSYEQYF.

This clonotype appeared a few times. This chain connects TRBV29-1 to TRBJ2-1; TRBD2 aligns across 8 bases. The CDR3 runs 12 residues. Germline V lookup: CDR1 SQVTM, CDR2 ANQGSEA. The junction had 5 bases not matched to a gene; V was cut back by 7 bases and J by 6 bases. The CDR3 sequence: CSESSGPNEQFF. The CDR3 DNA is TGCAGCGAGTCTAGCGGGCCCAATGAGCAGTTCTTC.

The chain has TRBV2 and TRBJ1-5; the D is unclear. CDR3 length: 13 residues. Germline loops: CDR1 SNHLY, CDR2 FYNNEI. Trimming left V 7 bases short and J 4 bases short, with 11 bases between. The CDR3 loop reads CASMNSENQPQHF. The CDR3 DNA is TGTGCCAGCATGAACAGCGAGAATCAGCCCCAGCATTTT.

The chain recombines TRBV29-1 with TRBJ1-2; D uncertain. Germline V gene sequence: CDR1 SQVTM, CDR2 ANQGSEA. The CDR3 has 12 residues. With 4 bases removed from V and 1 base from J, the gap between germline ends came to 7 bases. Written as DNA, the CDR3 is TGCAGCGTTGCCGTTCGTAACTATGGCTACACCTTC. Amino acid sequence: CSVAVRNYGYTF.

The sample holds many counts of this clonotype. A much larger clone lies one base from this, so it may be a read error. The rearrangement uses TRBV7-9 and TRBJ1-6; D remains unclear. Germline V gives CDR1 SEHNR, CDR2 FQNEAQ (reference sequence). This CDR3 is built from 14 residues. In DNA form, the CDR3 reads TGTGCCAGCAGCCGAAGTTCCTATAATTCACCCCCCCACTTT. It translates to CASSRSSYNSPPHF.

The table lists this clonotype with many counts. The rearrangement joins TRBV7-3 to TRBJ2-1, with a possible D match to TRBD2 (5 bases). Germline V CDR1 and CDR2: SGHTA, FQGTGA. The ends were cut back, 3 bases at V and 7 bases at J, with 13 bases in the middle. The CDR3 is 14 residues long. The CDR3 coding sequence is TGTGCCAGCAGCTTGGACGGCCCGGGGAATGAGCAGTTCTTC. Its protein product is CASSLDGPGNEQFF. The full variable domain, in which reference TRBV7-3 and TRBJ2-1 provide the parts outside the CDR3, is GAGVSQTPSNKVTEKGKYVELRCDPISGHTALYWYRQSLGQGPEFLIYFQGTGAADDSGLPNDRFFAVRPEGSVSTLKIQRTERGDSAVYLCASSLDGPGNEQFFGPGTRLTVL.

Ten or more counts support this clonotype. The chain joins TRBV7-2 to TRBJ2-3, with 11 bases fitting TRBD2. J gave up 9 bases and V 4 bases, and 9 bases lay outside the gene matches. The length of the CDR3 is 15 residues. The germline V gene has CDR1 SGHTA and CDR2 FQGNSA. CDR3 sequence reads: CASSSGLAASGTQYF. In DNA, the CDR3 is TGTGCCAGCAGCTCGGGACTAGCGGCCTCGGGGACGCAGTATTTT.

In its sample, this clonotype was seen a few times. The chain links TRBV7-2 to TRBJ2-3; TRBD2 matches 10 bases. CDR3 length equals 14 residues. The germline V gene encodes CDR1 SGHTA and CDR2 FQGNSA. Trimming took 6 bases from V and 3 from J; bases not matched to a gene: 3. CDR3 residues: CASRRTSGTDTQYF. For the CDR3, the DNA is TGTGCCAGCAGGAGGACTAGCGGTACAGATACGCAGTATTTT.

This clonotype was counted many times. A junction end diverges from the germline sequence, so it may reflect a read error. The chain links TRBV5-1 to TRBJ2-7; D unclear. Germline V gene sequence: CDR1 SGHRS, CDR2 YFSETQ. The CDR3 runs to 11 residues. The CDR3 sequence is CASSLEGEQYF. For the CDR3, the DNA is TGTGCCAGCAGTTTAGAAGGCGAGCAGTACTTC.

This chain uses TRBV7-9 with TRBJ2-1, with no clear D. Trimming cost V 8 bases and J 6 bases, with 11 bases left between them. Germline CDR1 reads SEHNR; CDR2 reads FQNEAQ (reference sequence). The CDR3 consists of 12 residues. The CDR3 reads CASRPQVNEQFF. The CDR3 DNA reads as TGTGCCAGCCGCCCCCAGGTCAATGAGCAGTTCTTC.

This clonotype appeared many times. The chain couples TRBV29-1 to TRBJ1-2, with TRBD1 identical over 8 bases. Germline CDR1 reads SQVTM; CDR2 reads ANQGSEA. The CDR3 is made up of 12 amino acids. With 4 bases clipped from V and 8 bases from J, the junction kept 6 bases outside the gene matches. The CDR3 spells CSVGQGRLGYTF. The CDR3 region has the DNA TGCAGCGTTGGACAGGGGAGACTGGGCTACACCTTC.

For this clonotype: The junction shows a germline mismatch at one end, possibly a read error. The rearrangement uses TRBV4-3 and TRBJ2-7; 10 positions match TRBD1. The CDR3 spans 15 residues. Per the germline V gene, CDR1 is LGHNA and CDR2 is YSLEER. Here the CDR3 DNA reads TGCGCCAGCAGCCAACAGACAGGGGGCTCCGACGAGCAGTACTTC. Amino acid sequence: CASSQQTGGSDEQYF.

V gene TRBV4-3 combines with J gene TRBJ2-3, with TRBD2 matching over 8 bases. Germline-derived CDR1 and CDR2 are LGHNA and YSLEER. The CDR3 covers 17 residues. The J segment lost 5 bases and the V segment lost 0 bases, leaving 10 bases of the junction unmatched. The CDR3 is CASSQEGAGALGDTQYF. DNA for the CDR3: TGCGCCAGCAGCCAAGAAGGAGCGGGAGCATTAGGAGATACGCAGTATTTT.

Turning to this clonotype: This may come from a read error, since a much larger clone is one base off. The V and J genes are TRBV28 and TRBJ2-4, with D unclear. Trimming removed 11 bases from V and 3 bases from J, with 17 bases in between. This CDR3 has 14 residues. Germline V gene sequence: CDR1 MDHEN, CDR2 SYDVKM. CDR3 coding DNA: TGTGCCGGCACCGGTGGAGTTCTCAAAAACATTCAGTACTTC. Protein: CAGTGGVLKNIQYF.

This clonotype has more than one count but fewer than ten. This chain joins TRBV20-1 and TRBJ2-7; D gene uncertain. Trimming shortened V by 8 bases and J by 2 bases, and 19 bases separated the two germline ends. The CDR3 consists of 14 residues. The germline CDR1 and CDR2 sequences are DFQATT and SNEGSKA (reference sequence). The CDR3 DNA sequence: TGCAGTCACCACCCCGCGACGGCAACCTACGAGCAGTACTTC. Protein: CSHHPATATYEQYF.

This clonotype was observed a few times. This may arise from a read error, as a much more abundant clone is one base away. This chain connects TRBV27 to TRBJ2-7; TRBD1 agrees at 8 bases. Germline V gives CDR1 MNHEY, CDR2 SMNVEV (reference sequence). The junction had 11 bases not matched to a gene; V was cut back by 2 bases and J by 8 bases. The CDR3 has 15 residues. The CDR3 nucleotides are TGTGCCAGCAGTTTAACCGACAGGGGACGGGGCAAGCAGTACTTC. It yields the protein CASSLTDRGRGKQYF.